The clone carrying this T cell receptor beta chain has only a few counts. Its antigen is still unknown. In the library, individual cDNA molecules carried attached unique molecular identifiers. Each CDR3 protein gets one entry after TCRdb re-called the 5' RACE reads with MiXCR. Here the sample spans about 48,000 distinct CDR3 sequences, less than 15% being singletons. This entry is derived from a study of early T cells in non-severe SARS-CoV-2 infection. In the study overall: Sequencing input comprised bulk RNA from unsorted whole blood; chain pairing was not available. Study-wide results and limits: Using VDJdb, the matching emphasized anti-spike CD8 responses while missing private and CD4 specificities.

Looked up from germline, CDR1 is SEHNR and CDR2 is FQNEAQ (reference sequence). The CDR3 extends over 15 amino acids. V lost 4 bases to trimming and J lost 4 bases; unmatched junction nucleotides: 6. The sample comprised whole blood. The chain recombines TRBV7-9 with TRBJ2-7, with 11 bases matching TRBD2. The TCR was taken from an adult who was a healthcare worker with PCR-confirmed SARS-CoV-2 infection or an uninfected control (not recorded which). CDR3 sequence reads: CASSSGTSGRYEQYF. CDR3 sequence (DNA): TGTGCCAGCAGCTCGGGGACTAGCGGACGTTACGAGCAGTACTTC.